A single sample gave rise to the 31 T cell receptor beta chains below, sequenced in a study of a mutant IDH1 vaccine in newly diagnosed glioma. Clones were sequenced by immunoSEQ multiplex PCR, and TCRdb holds only the in-frame ones, with some missing. The profile shows some 22,000 clones, 79% of them singletons. Regarding time point: week 11, during vaccination. All doses held 300 ug of mutant IDH1 20-mer peptide, with topical imiquimod. For these receptors, no antigen is known. Sequencing used PBMCs, obtained from a glioma patient whose treatment included an IDH1 peptide vaccine. The receptors shown here come from a man aged 35 to 55 with glioma.

This clone was picked up a small number of times. This rearrangement joins TRBV11-3 to TRBJ2-7; D may be TRBD2 (5 bases). Trimming left V 4 bases short and J 1 base short, with 11 bases between. Germline-derived CDR1 and CDR2 are SGHNT and YENEEA. This CDR3 region has 14 residues. The CDR3 nucleotides are TGTGCCAGCAGCTCCAGGCGGACTTCCTACGAGCAGTACGTC. This gives the protein CASSSRRTSYEQYV.

This chain links TRBV5-4 with TRBJ2-1; D gene unclear. The germline V and J ends were trimmed by 4 bases and 7 bases, with 12 bases remaining between them. This CDR3 spans 13 amino acids. Germline CDR1 is SGHNT and CDR2 is YYREEE (reference sequence). CDR3 amino acids: CASSPRARNEQFF. CDR3 coding DNA: TGTGCCAGCAGCCCCCGGGCCCGTAATGAGCAGTTCTTC.

The V gene is TRBV27, the J gene TRBJ2-7; tentative D call: TRBD2 (6 bases). V was cut by 3 bases and J by 6 bases, with 15 bases left in between. Germline CDR1 reads MNHEY; CDR2 reads SMNVEV (reference sequence). CDR3 length equals 14 residues. CDR3 coding DNA: TGTGCCAGCAGTTTGCTCGGAGGAGCGGGCGAGCAGTACGTC. Amino acid sequence: CASSLLGGAGEQYV.

This clone was seen a few times. This chain connects TRBV4-1 to TRBJ1-1; D ambiguous. CDR3 length equals 13 residues. V dropped 4 bases and J dropped 1 base, with 7 bases sitting between them. Per germline, CDR1 MGHRA and CDR2 YSYEKL. The chain's CDR3 is CASSRTENTEAFF. The CDR3 DNA sequence: TGCGCCAGCAGCCGTACAGAGAACACTGAAGCTTTCTTT.

This chain connects TRBV5-5 to TRBJ2-5, with 8 nucleotides matching TRBD1. Per the germline V gene, CDR1 is SGHKS and CDR2 is YYEKEE (reference sequence). The CDR3 is made up of 15 amino acids. V lost 0 bases to trimming and J lost 2 bases; unmatched junction nucleotides: 3. The CDR3 sequence is CASSLVTGEQETQYF. In nucleotides, the CDR3 is TGTGCCAGCAGCTTGGTGACAGGGGAACAAGAGACCCAGTACTTC.

A few counts support this clone. The V gene is TRBV19, the J gene TRBJ1-1; 7 nucleotides agree with TRBD1. V shed 5 bases, J shed 3 bases, and the junction held 3 bases outside the gene matches. The length of the CDR3 is 13 residues. The germline gives CDR1 LNHDA, CDR2 SQIVND (reference sequence). The CDR3, as DNA: TGTGCCAGTAGTTTTGGGACAGACACTGAAGCTTTCTTT. It codes for CASSFGTDTEAFF.

This clone was observed a few times. J is TRBJ2-7 and V is TRBV6-1; the match to TRBD2 covers 10 bases. The germline CDR1 and CDR2 sequences are MNHNS and SASEGT. The CDR3 has 15 amino acids. V was pared by 7 bases and J by 0 bases, with 6 bases of the junction left unmatched. Here the CDR3 DNA reads TGTGCCAGCACCCTCGGACTAGCGGCCTCCTACGAGCAGTACTTC. It translates to CASTLGLAASYEQYF.

This clone was found a few times. The CDR3 sequence: CASNEHRNTEAFF. In nucleotides, the CDR3 is TGTGCCAGCAATGAGCACCGAAACACTGAAGCTTTCTTT. The V call is TRBV6-5, the J call TRBJ1-1; D unresolved. Germline CDR1 MNHEY, CDR2 SVGAGI. CDR3 length equals 13 residues. V lost 7 bases and J 2 bases, leaving 11 bases between the germline ends.

A single count supports this clone. The chain carries TRBV6-5 and TRBJ1-1; 11 bases agree with TRBD1. There are 14 residues in the CDR3. The trim removed 7 bases at V and 4 bases at J, leaving 5 bases unmatched. The germline V gene encodes CDR1 MNHEY and CDR2 SVGAGI. The CDR3 nucleotides read TGTGCCAGCACCCGGGACAGGGGGGTCACTGAAGCTTTCTTT. It specifies CASTRDRGVTEAFF.

This clone occurred once. V is TRBV5-1 and J is TRBJ2-1; D is possibly TRBD2 (6 bases). The CDR3 is 15 residues long. Germline V gives CDR1 SGHRS, CDR2 YFSETQ. The ends were cut back, 0 bases at V and 9 bases at J, with 16 bases in the middle. The CDR3 protein is CASSLGSAGTVEQFF. CDR3 coding DNA: TGCGCCAGCAGCTTGGGCAGTGCGGGAACGGTTGAGCAGTTCTTC.

The V call is TRBV21-1, the J call TRBJ2-2; the listed D gene, TRBD2, was not tested against the DNA. TRBV21-1 is a known pseudogene. The CDR3 is 19 residues long. The DNA for the CDR3 is TGTGCCAGCAGCGTTTTAACGGGACTAGCGGGAGTAGAAGTCGGGGAGCTGTTTTTT. The encoded protein is CASSVLTGLAGVEVGELFF.

This clone was counted only a few times. The chain carries TRBV30 and TRBJ1-1; a possible D gene is TRBD1 (5 bases). V was pared by 5 bases and J by 10 bases, with 20 bases between. Germline CDR1 and CDR2: GTSNPN and SVGIG (reference sequence). The CDR3 loop spans 13 amino acids. CDR3 protein: CAWCPQGISRAFF. CDR3 coding DNA: TGTGCCTGGTGCCCCCAGGGTATAAGTCGAGCTTTCTTT.

This clone was seen just once. V is TRBV7-9 and J is TRBJ2-7, with D maybe TRBD1 (5 bases). V was pared by 5 bases and J by 0 bases, with 14 bases between. Germline V gene sequence: CDR1 SEHNR, CDR2 FQNEAQ (reference sequence). The CDR3 sequence is 15 residues long. As DNA, the CDR3 is TGTGCCAGCAGCCGCCCCCAGGGCAACTCCTACGAGCAGTACTTC. This encodes CASSRPQGNSYEQYF.

This clone was recorded a few times. The J gene is TRBJ2-7, the V gene TRBV5-6; the match to TRBD2 covers 11 bases. This CDR3 has 16 residues. CDR1 and CDR2 from the germline V gene are SGHDT and YYEEEE. V was pared by 4 bases and J by 3 bases, with 9 bases of the junction left unmatched. The CDR3, as DNA: TGTGCCAGCAGCCCTATAGCGGGAGGGAATTTCTACGAGCAGTACTTC. This gives the protein CASSPIAGGNFYEQYF.

The rearrangement links TRBV6-6 to TRBJ2-2; no reliable D call. V was cut by 4 bases and J by 7 bases, with 13 bases left in between. CDR1 and CDR2 (germline): MNHNY, SVGAGI (reference sequence). The CDR3 length is 14 residues. The DNA for the CDR3 is TGTGCCAGCAGTTCCCCAGAGCCTATCGGGGAGCTGTTTTTT. Protein product: CASSSPEPIGELFF.

The chain is built from TRBV18 and TRBJ1-3; 7 bases map to TRBD1. With V trimmed by 3 bases and J by 0 bases, 11 bases remained unmatched. The CDR3 has 18 residues. Germline V gene data show CDR1 as KGHSH and CDR2 as LQKENI. The CDR3 DNA reads as TGTGCCAGCTCACCTAACGCACAGGGGCCGATCTCTGGAAACACCATATATTTT. Amino acid sequence: CASSPNAQGPISGNTIYF.

The chain employs TRBV6-5 and TRBJ2-1; the D gene is possibly TRBD1 (5 bases). Trimming took 2 bases from V and 5 from J, leaving 10 bases between them. The CDR3 loop spans 14 amino acids. CDR1 MNHEY and CDR2 SVGAGI come from the germline V gene. The CDR3 reads CASSYEAGNNEQFF. CDR3 coding DNA: TGTGCCAGCAGTTACGAGGCAGGGAACAATGAGCAGTTCTTC.

V gene TRBV9 combines with J gene TRBJ1-1; no clear D. The CDR3 runs 14 residues. Trimming shortened V by 0 bases and J by 1 base, and 7 bases separated the two germline ends. Germline V lookup: CDR1 SGDLS, CDR2 YYNGEE. The CDR3 bases are TGTGCCAGCAGCGTAGTTAGTGAGAACACTGAAGCTTTCTTT. Its protein is CASSVVSENTEAFF.

V gene TRBV19 combines with J gene TRBJ2-1; the match to TRBD1 covers 10 bases. The germline V gene encodes CDR1 LNHDA and CDR2 SQIVND (reference sequence). J was trimmed by 7 bases and V by 2 bases; bases with no gene match: 5. The CDR3 spans 15 residues. The CDR3 nucleotides read TGTGCCAGTAGTATAACCCGGACAGGGGGTAATGAGCAGTTCTTC. Its translation is CASSITRTGGNEQFF.

This chain joins TRBV2 and TRBJ2-1; D remains unclear. Germline V gene sequence: CDR1 SNHLY, CDR2 FYNNEI. The CDR3 runs 14 residues. Trimming shortened V by 7 bases and J by 4 bases, and 14 bases separated the two germline ends. The CDR3 coding sequence is TGTGCCAGCAAGCAGTTGGCGAGATACAATGAGCAGTTCTTC. It is translated as CASKQLARYNEQFF.

The chain has TRBV4-3 and TRBJ2-1; TRBD2 matches at 10 bases. The CDR3 covers 14 residues. Unmatched junction bases numbered 4, after V lost 4 bases and J lost 7 bases. Germline lookup yields CDR1 LGHNA and CDR2 YSLEER. CDR3 loop: CASSLAGGGNEQFF. CDR3 sequence (DNA): TGCGCCAGCAGCCTAGCGGGAGGAGGGAATGAGCAGTTCTTC.

This sequence joins TRBV11-2 and TRBJ2-1; D call uncertain. The germline V and J ends were trimmed by 2 bases and 8 bases, with 10 bases remaining between them. The length of the CDR3 is 13 residues. Germline CDR1 SGHAT, CDR2 FQNNGV. The CDR3 DNA is TGTGCCAGCAGCTTAATCCCTCGCGATGAGCAGTTCTTC. Its translation: CASSLIPRDEQFF.

This clone has only a few counts. V and J are TRBV9 and TRBJ1-6; D ambiguous. V shed 0 bases and J shed 10 bases, with 17 bases lying between them. This CDR3 comprises 16 residues. Per the germline V gene, CDR1 is SGDLS and CDR2 is YYNGEE. This chain's CDR3 is CASSVATPKSRSPLHF. In DNA form, the CDR3 reads TGTGCCAGCAGCGTAGCTACACCCAAGAGCCGGTCACCCCTCCACTTT. The entire variable domain, with the rest obtained from reference TRBV9 and TRBJ1-6, is as follows: DSGVTQTPKHLITATGQRVTLRCSPRSGDLSVYWYQQSLDQGLQFLIQYYNGEERAKGNILERFSAQQFPDLHSELNLSSLELGDSALYFCASSVATPKSRSPLHFGNGTRLTVT.

This clone has just a few counts. The genes are TRBV7-2 and TRBJ1-2; 9 nucleotides line up with TRBD1. The V gene's germline CDR1 is SGHTA and CDR2 FQGNSA. This CDR3 is built from 13 residues. With 5 bases clipped from V and 6 bases from J, the junction kept 4 bases outside the gene matches. The CDR3 nucleotides read TGTGCCAGCAGCCCCCGGGACAGGGATGGCTACACCTTC. This codes for CASSPRDRDGYTF.

The chain joins TRBV10-3 to TRBJ2-4; TRBD2 is a possible D gene (5 bases). The CDR3 extends over 21 amino acids. V lost 7 bases and J 0 bases, leaving 31 bases between the germline ends. Germline V CDR1 and CDR2: ENHRY, SYGVKD. CDR3 protein: CAITEEPEAVQTELAKNIQYF. For the CDR3, the DNA is TGTGCCATCACCGAGGAACCGGAAGCGGTACAGACCGAACTAGCCAAAAACATTCAGTACTTC.

This chain uses TRBV5-1 with TRBJ1-1; D might be TRBD1 (5 bases). The V gene's germline CDR1 is SGHRS and CDR2 YFSETQ. The V and J ends lost 3 bases and 0 bases respectively, with 15 bases between them. This CDR3 has 16 amino acids. DNA of the CDR3: TGCGCCAGCAGCTCAGGGTCCGGGACGGTGAACACTGAAGCTTTCTTT. It encodes CASSSGSGTVNTEAFF.

This clone was recorded only once. This chain uses TRBV7-9 with TRBJ2-3; a possible D gene is TRBD1 (7 bases). Germline V gene lookup returns CDR1 SEHNR and CDR2 FQNEAQ (reference sequence). The CDR3 sequence is 15 residues long. Trimming pared 4 bases from V and 2 bases from J, leaving 13 bases between. The CDR3 loop is CASSSSGGLTDTQYF. In DNA form, the CDR3 reads TGTGCCAGCAGCTCATCAGGGGGACTCACAGATACGCAGTATTTT.

The chain recombines TRBV7-9 with TRBJ1-5; TRBD1 might be the D (5 bases). The CDR3 extends over 16 amino acids. Trimming stripped 4 bases from V and 0 bases from J, with 13 bases between. CDR1 and CDR2 (germline): SEHNR, FQNEAQ (reference sequence). CDR3 in amino acids: CASSSDSIYSNQPQHF. CDR3 nucleotide sequence: TGTGCCAGCAGCTCCGACAGCATCTATAGCAATCAGCCCCAGCATTTT.

The rearrangement uses TRBV7-2 and TRBJ1-5; D is ambiguous. CDR1 and CDR2 (germline): SGHTA, FQGNSA. There are 13 residues in the CDR3. The ends were cut back, 5 bases at V and 0 bases at J, with 5 bases in the middle. The CDR3 protein is CASSPYSNQPQHF. In DNA, the CDR3 is TGTGCCAGCAGCCCATATAGCAATCAGCCCCAGCATTTT.

The chain employs TRBV30 and TRBJ1-6, with 7 nucleotides matching TRBD1. V lost 3 bases and J lost 7; bases outside the gene matches: 6. Germline lookup yields CDR1 GTSNPN and CDR2 SVGIG (reference sequence). This CDR3 comprises 14 residues. In nucleotides, the CDR3 is TGTGCCTGGAGGGGGGGGACAGCAAATTCACCCCTCCACTTT. It codes for CAWRGGTANSPLHF.

This clone came up a few times. V gene TRBV28 combines with J gene TRBJ2-1; no definite D call. CDR1 and CDR2 from the germline V gene are MDHEN and SYDVKM. The CDR3 extends over 15 amino acids. The V end lost 2 bases, the J end lost 2 bases, and 10 bases lay between the germline ends. CDR3 sequence (DNA): TGTGCCAGCAGTTTAACCAGCACCGCCTACAATGAGCAGTTCTTC. Its protein product is CASSLTSTAYNEQFF.